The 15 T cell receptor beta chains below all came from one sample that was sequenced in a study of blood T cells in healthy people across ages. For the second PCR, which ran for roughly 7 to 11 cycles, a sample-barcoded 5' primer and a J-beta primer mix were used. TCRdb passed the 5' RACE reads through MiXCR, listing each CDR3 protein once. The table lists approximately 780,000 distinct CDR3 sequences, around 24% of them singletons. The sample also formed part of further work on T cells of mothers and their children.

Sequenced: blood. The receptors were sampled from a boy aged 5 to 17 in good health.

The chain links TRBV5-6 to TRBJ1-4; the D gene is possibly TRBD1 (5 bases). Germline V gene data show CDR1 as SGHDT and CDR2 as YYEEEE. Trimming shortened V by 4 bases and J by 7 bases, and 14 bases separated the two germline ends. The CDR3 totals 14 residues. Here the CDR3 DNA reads TGTGCCAGCAGCCTCGGAGGGGCACGTGAAAAACTGTTTTTT. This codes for CASSLGGAREKLFF. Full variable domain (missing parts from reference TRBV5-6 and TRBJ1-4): DAGVTQSPTHLIKTRGQQVTLRCSPKSGHDTVSWYQQALGQGPQFIFQYYEEEERQRGNFPDRFSGHQFPNYSSELNVNALLLGDSALYLCASSLGGAREKLFFGSGTQLSVL.

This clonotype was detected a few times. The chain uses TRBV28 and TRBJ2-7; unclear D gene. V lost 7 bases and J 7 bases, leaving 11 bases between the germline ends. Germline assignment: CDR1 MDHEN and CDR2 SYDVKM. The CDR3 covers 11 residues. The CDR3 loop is CASTLNAEQYF. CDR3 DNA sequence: TGTGCCAGCACCCTGAACGCTGAGCAGTACTTC.

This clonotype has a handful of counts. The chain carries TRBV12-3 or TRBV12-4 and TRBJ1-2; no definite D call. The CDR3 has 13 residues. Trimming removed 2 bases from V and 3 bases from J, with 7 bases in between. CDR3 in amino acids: CASSLTRDYGYTF. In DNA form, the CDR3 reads TGTGCCAGCAGTTTAACCCGGGACTATGGCTACACCTTC.

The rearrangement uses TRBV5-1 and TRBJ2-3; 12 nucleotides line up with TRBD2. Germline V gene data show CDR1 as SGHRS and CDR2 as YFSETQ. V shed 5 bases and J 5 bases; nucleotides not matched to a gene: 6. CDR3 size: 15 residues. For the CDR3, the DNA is TGCGCCAGCAGGCGACTAGCGGGGGCCCTAGATACGCAGTATTTT. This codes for CASRRLAGALDTQYF.

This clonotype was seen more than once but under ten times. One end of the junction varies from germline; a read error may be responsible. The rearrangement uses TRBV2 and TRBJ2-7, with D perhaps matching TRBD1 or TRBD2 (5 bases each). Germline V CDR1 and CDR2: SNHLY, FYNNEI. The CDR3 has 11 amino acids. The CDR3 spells CASSPFRGLDF. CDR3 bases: TGTGCCAGCAGTCCATTTCGGGGCCTGGACTTC.

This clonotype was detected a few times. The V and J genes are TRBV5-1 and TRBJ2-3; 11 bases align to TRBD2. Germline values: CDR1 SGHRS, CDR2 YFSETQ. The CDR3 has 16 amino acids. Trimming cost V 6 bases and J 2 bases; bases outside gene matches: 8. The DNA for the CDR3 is TGCGCCAGCATCTCCGGGACTAGCGGTAACACAGATACGCAGTATTTT. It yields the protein CASISGTSGNTDTQYF.

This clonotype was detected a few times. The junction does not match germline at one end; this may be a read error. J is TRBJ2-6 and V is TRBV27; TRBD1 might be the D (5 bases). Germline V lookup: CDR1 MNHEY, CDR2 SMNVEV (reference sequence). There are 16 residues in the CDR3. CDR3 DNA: TGTGCCAGCGGTTTAAGGGGCCCCACTGGGGCCAACGTCCTGACTTTC. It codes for CASGLRGPTGANVLTF. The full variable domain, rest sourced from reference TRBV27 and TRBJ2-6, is EAQVTQNPRYLITVTGKKLTVTCSQNMNHEYMSWYRQDPGLGLRQIYYSMNVEVTDKGDVPEGYKVSRKEKRNFPLILESPSPNQTSLYFCASGLRGPTGANVLTFGAGSRLTVL.

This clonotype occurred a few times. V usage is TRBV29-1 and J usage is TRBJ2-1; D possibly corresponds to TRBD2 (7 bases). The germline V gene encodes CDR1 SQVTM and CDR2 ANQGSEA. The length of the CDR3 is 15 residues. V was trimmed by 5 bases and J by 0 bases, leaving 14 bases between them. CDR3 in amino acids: CSVRGGPSSYNEQFF. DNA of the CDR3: TGCAGCGTTAGGGGGGGACCAAGCTCCTACAATGAGCAGTTCTTC.

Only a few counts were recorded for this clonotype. CDR3 in DNA: TGTGCCAGCGCCCGAAGCCTACAGTTCCAAGAGACCCAGTACTTC. It yields the protein CASARSLQFQETQYF. The chain has TRBV6-6 and TRBJ2-5, with D unclear. The V end lost 8 bases, the J end lost 1 base, and 17 bases lay between the germline ends. The CDR3 consists of 15 residues. Germline assignment: CDR1 MNHNY and CDR2 SVGAGI (reference sequence).

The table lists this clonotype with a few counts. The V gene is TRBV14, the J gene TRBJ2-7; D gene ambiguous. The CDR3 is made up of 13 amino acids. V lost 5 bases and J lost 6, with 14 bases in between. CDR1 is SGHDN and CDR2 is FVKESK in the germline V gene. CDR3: CASSESLFLEQYF. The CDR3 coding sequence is TGTGCCAGCAGCGAAAGTCTTTTTCTCGAGCAGTACTTC.

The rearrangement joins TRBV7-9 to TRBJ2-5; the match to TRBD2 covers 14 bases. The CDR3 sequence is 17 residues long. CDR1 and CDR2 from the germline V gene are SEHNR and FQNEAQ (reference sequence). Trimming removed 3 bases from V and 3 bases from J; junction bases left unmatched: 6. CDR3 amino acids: CASSFPPGLAGEETQYF. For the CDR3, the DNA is TGTGCCAGCAGCTTCCCCCCGGGACTAGCGGGGGAAGAGACCCAGTACTTC.

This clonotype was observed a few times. In DNA form, the CDR3 reads TGTGCCAGCAGCGTTCGCGCAGGACCGAACACTGAAGCTTTCTTT. Encoded protein: CASSVRAGPNTEAFF. V is TRBV9 and J is TRBJ1-1, with D unresolved. The CDR3 is 15 residues long. Trimming shortened V by 2 bases and J by 1 base, and 12 bases separated the two germline ends. CDR1 is SGDLS, CDR2 YYNGEE, per germline.

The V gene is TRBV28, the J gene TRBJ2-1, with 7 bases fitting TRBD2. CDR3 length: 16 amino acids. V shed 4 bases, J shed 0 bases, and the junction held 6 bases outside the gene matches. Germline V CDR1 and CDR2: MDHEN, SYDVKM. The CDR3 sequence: CASSSRAGFSYNEQFF. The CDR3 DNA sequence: TGTGCCAGCAGTTCCAGAGCGGGGTTCTCCTACAATGAGCAGTTCTTC.

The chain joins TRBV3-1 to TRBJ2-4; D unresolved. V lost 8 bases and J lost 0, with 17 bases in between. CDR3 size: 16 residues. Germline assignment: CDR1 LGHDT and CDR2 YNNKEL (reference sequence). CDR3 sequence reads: CASAPRGSLAKNIQYF. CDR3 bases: TGTGCCAGCGCCCCCCGAGGATCCTTAGCCAAAAACATTCAGTACTTC.

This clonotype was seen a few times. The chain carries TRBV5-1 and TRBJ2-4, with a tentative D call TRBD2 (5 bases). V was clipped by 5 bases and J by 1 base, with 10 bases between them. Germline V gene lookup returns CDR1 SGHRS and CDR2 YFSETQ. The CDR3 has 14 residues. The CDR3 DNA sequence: TGCGCCAGCAGGGAGGAGGTGGCCAAAAACATTCAGTACTTC. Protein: CASREEVAKNIQYF. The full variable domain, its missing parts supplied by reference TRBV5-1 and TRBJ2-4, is KAGVTQTPRYLIKTRGQQVTLSCSPISGHRSVSWYQQTPGQGLQFLFEYFSETQRNKGNFPGRFSGRQFSNSRSEMNVSTLELGDSALYLCASREEVAKNIQYFGAGTRLSVL.